This note documents a single T cell receptor beta chain sequence. This sample was included in a study of T cell repertoires in cytomegalovirus infection. MiXCR, applied by TCRdb to the reads, yields one record per CDR3 protein. The sample has 450,000 to 650,000 distinct CDR3 sequences, approximately 26% seen once. V lost 0 bases and J 2 bases, leaving 17 bases between the germline ends. The length of the CDR3 is 18 residues. Germline values: CDR1 MGHRA, CDR2 YSYEKL. Sequences were obtained from PBMCs. V usage is TRBV4-1 and J usage is TRBJ1-5; no definite D call. This sequence originates from a human donor in good health (CMV status not recorded). Some clones in this sample may be carry-over from other donors' samples. CDR3 in amino acids: CASSQDPTSGWGNQPQHF. The CDR3 DNA follows: TGCGCCAGCAGCCAAGATCCGACGTCAGGTTGGGGCAATCAGCCCCAGCATTTT.